Shown below are 32 T cell receptor beta chains from a single sample sequenced in a study of response to subunit inactivated influenza vaccine. MiXCR was run by TCRdb on the RT-PCR reads, yielding one entry per CDR3 protein. The table includes approximately 530,000 distinct CDR3 sequences, approximately 7.2% detected once. Source: PBMCs from blood, taken roughly 24 months after vaccination. Every receptor here comes from a man between 50 and 70 years old who received an inactivated influenza vaccine.

This clonotype was picked up many times. This chain joins TRBV20-1 and TRBJ2-3; 14 bases line up with TRBD2. Per germline, CDR1 DFQATT and CDR2 SNEGSKA (reference sequence). V was pared by 6 bases and J by 1 base, with 6 bases of the junction left unmatched. The CDR3 has 16 residues. In nucleotides, the CDR3 is TGCAGTGCACGGACTAGCGGGAGGTACCGCACAGATACGCAGTATTTT. Amino acids: CSARTSGRYRTDTQYF.

The gene calls are TRBV16 and TRBJ2-2; D gene unclear. CDR1 is KGHSY and CDR2 is FQNENV in the germline V gene. The CDR3 sequence is 15 residues long. Between the trimmed V and J ends, which lost 0 bases and 12 bases, there was a span of 17 bases. CDR3 loop: CASSQSSGSSVKLFF. The CDR3, as DNA: TGTGCCAGCAGCCAATCATCAGGAAGTAGTGTAAAGCTGTTTTTT.

This clonotype was seen at least ten times. At one boundary the junction diverges from the germline segment, which might be a read error. This sequence joins TRBV12-3 or TRBV12-4 and TRBJ2-3; the match to TRBD2 covers 8 bases. This CDR3 is 14 amino acids long. CDR3 protein: CASSLRGGTDTQYF. In DNA form, the CDR3 reads TGCGCCAGCAGCTTGCGGGGGGGCACAGATACGCAGTATTTT.

This clonotype was found a few times. V and J are TRBV3-1 and TRBJ2-1; D may be TRBD1 or TRBD2 (5 bases each). The germline V gene encodes CDR1 LGHDT and CDR2 YNNKEL (reference sequence). Trimming removed 0 bases from V and 0 bases from J, with 15 bases in between. This CDR3 comprises 18 residues. The CDR3 is CASSQDVGASSSYNEQFF. CDR3 sequence (DNA): TGTGCCAGCAGCCAAGATGTCGGGGCGAGTAGCTCCTACAATGAGCAGTTCTTC.

This clonotype was found many times. The V gene is TRBV28, the J gene TRBJ1-6, with TRBD1 matching 9 bases. V lost 6 bases to trimming and J lost 10 bases; unmatched junction nucleotides: 7. The CDR3 consists of 14 residues. CDR1 is MDHEN and CDR2 is SYDVKM in the germline V gene. CDR3 sequence: CASRPGQGRSPLHF. The CDR3 region has the DNA TGTGCCAGCAGACCCGGACAGGGGCGGTCACCCCTCCACTTT.

This clonotype was counted ten times or more. V gene TRBV12-3 or TRBV12-4 combines with J gene TRBJ2-2; D tentatively fits TRBD1 or TRBD2 (5 bases each). This CDR3 is built from 20 residues. Trimming cost V 1 base and J 0 bases, with 21 bases left between them. Written as DNA, the CDR3 is TGTGCCAGCAGTTTAGTATTCATCTTTACCCGGGACGCGAACACCGGGGAGCTGTTTTTT. Amino acid sequence: CASSLVFIFTRDANTGELFF.

This clonotype has a handful of counts. The rearrangement uses TRBV7-9 and TRBJ1-5, with D possibly being TRBD1 (6 bases). CDR1 is SEHNR and CDR2 is FQNEAQ in the germline V gene (reference sequence). The V end was cut by 5 bases, the J end by 5 bases, with 19 bases between. This CDR3 contains 16 residues. The CDR3 DNA reads TGTGCCAGCAGCCACGTTTTGGGGGCTCGGCATCAGCCCCAGCATTTT. Residues: CASSHVLGARHQPQHF.

This clonotype came up a few times. The chain recombines TRBV7-2 with TRBJ2-1, with TRBD2 matching 10 bases. The CDR3 is made up of 18 amino acids. V gave up 1 base and J gave up 2 bases; unmatched junction bases: 8. Looked up from germline, CDR1 is SGHTA and CDR2 is FQGNSA. The CDR3 DNA is TGTGCCAGCAGCTTAGGCTTAGGAGCGGGAGGGGCCTACAATGAGCAGTTCTTC. Translating it yields CASSLGLGAGGAYNEQFF.

There are a few counts of this clonotype. The chain uses TRBV28 and TRBJ2-3; the D is unclear. This CDR3 has 15 residues. Per the germline V gene, CDR1 is MDHEN and CDR2 is SYDVKM. Between the trimmed V and J ends, which lost 3 bases and 0 bases, there was a span of 10 bases. In nucleotides, the CDR3 is TGTGCCAGCAGTTTTGAGGCGGCTAGCACAGATACGCAGTATTTT. It specifies CASSFEAASTDTQYF.

V and J are TRBV7-2 and TRBJ1-2; the match to TRBD1 covers 11 bases. This CDR3 is built from 14 residues. Germline CDR1 and CDR2: SGHTA and FQGNSA. Germline trimming cut 3 bases from V and 12 bases from J; bases unmatched to any gene: 9. Here the CDR3 DNA reads TGTGCCAGCAGCTTGGTTCCGGGACAGGGGGGAGACACCTTC. Residues: CASSLVPGQGGDTF.

The chain couples TRBV4-1 to TRBJ1-3; tentative D call: TRBD1 (5 bases). CDR1 MGHRA and CDR2 YSYEKL come from the germline V gene. The CDR3 totals 15 residues. V shed 3 bases and J shed 0 bases, with 9 bases lying between them. The CDR3 DNA is TGCGCCAGCAGCCAGGGGGGGAACTCTGGAAACACCATATATTTT. It codes for CASSQGGNSGNTIYF.

This clonotype occurred a few times. The chain couples TRBV6-1 to TRBJ2-7; 9 bases are a match to TRBD1. The J segment lost 1 base and the V segment lost 6 bases, leaving 13 bases of the junction unmatched. CDR1 is MNHNS, CDR2 SASEGT, per germline. This CDR3 is built from 17 residues. The CDR3 is CASSLDRGQLLSYEQYF. CDR3 DNA: TGTGCCAGCAGCCTGGACAGGGGTCAGCTGTTATCCTACGAGCAGTACTTC.

This clonotype showed up just a few times. The V gene is TRBV21-1, the J gene TRBJ2-3. TRBV21-1 is recorded as a pseudogene. CDR3 length: 12 amino acids. CDR3 sequence: CASSNSTDTQYF. The CDR3 bases are TGTGCCAGCAGCAACTCCACAGATACGCAGTATTTT.

This clonotype was seen a handful of times. This sequence joins TRBV6-2 or TRBV6-3 and TRBJ2-5; D is uncertain. The germline gives CDR1 MNHEY, CDR2 SVGEGT. Trimming removed 5 bases at V and 5 bases at J, with 9 bases between. The CDR3 runs to 12 residues. The chain's CDR3 is CASSAPTETQYF. DNA of the CDR3: TGTGCCAGCAGTGCCCCGACGGAGACCCAGTACTTC.

This sequence joins TRBV29-1 and TRBJ2-7; no clear D. Germline V CDR1 and CDR2: SQVTM, ANQGSEA. This CDR3 has 12 residues. V lost 7 bases, J lost 0 bases, and 10 bases lay in between. The CDR3 coding sequence is TGCAGCGCCCAGCAGAGCTCCTACGAGCAGTACTTC. Its translation: CSAQQSSYEQYF.

This clonotype occurred many times. The chain carries TRBV20-1 and TRBJ2-7, with D perhaps matching TRBD2 (5 bases). The CDR3 runs to 13 residues. Deletions cut 1 base from V and 0 bases from J, with 7 bases between. From germline, CDR1 is DFQATT and CDR2 SNEGSKA (reference sequence). In DNA, the CDR3 is TGCAGTGCTAGAGGGGAGTCCTCCTACGAGCAGTACTTC. Translating gives CSARGESSYEQYF.

This clonotype appeared a few times. This rearrangement joins TRBV13 to TRBJ2-2, with 7 bases identical to TRBD1. V was clipped by 1 base and J by 4 bases; unmatched bases: 3. CDR3 length: 15 amino acids. Germline loops: CDR1 PRHDT, CDR2 FYEKMQ (reference sequence). Written as DNA, the CDR3 is TGTGCCAGCAGCTTAGTTTCAGGGGGCACCGGGGAGCTGTTTTTT. Translation: CASSLVSGGTGELFF.

This clonotype was found a few times. The chain has TRBV4-1 and TRBJ1-1, with D possibly TRBD1 on 5 matching bases. The V end lost 4 bases, the J end lost 10 bases, and 22 bases lay between the germline ends. This CDR3 is built from 15 residues. CDR1 and CDR2 from the germline V gene are MGHRA and YSYEKL. CDR3 coding DNA: TGCGCCAGCAGCCCCGGATCCCGGGACCCTCTGAGAGCTTTCTTT. Translated: CASSPGSRDPLRAFF.

The table lists this clonotype with a few counts. The J gene is TRBJ2-3, the V gene TRBV5-5; 7 bases align to TRBD2. After removal of 0 bases from V and 6 bases from J, the junction contained 7 bases not matched to a gene. CDR1 is SGHKS, CDR2 YYEKEE, per germline (reference sequence). This CDR3 contains 15 residues. The CDR3 sequence is CASSLVSAGRDTQYF. The DNA for the CDR3 is TGTGCCAGCAGCTTGGTTTCAGCGGGGCGGGATACGCAGTATTTT.

This clonotype came up many times. The V and J genes are TRBV7-9 and TRBJ1-2, with 9 bases identical to TRBD1. Germline V lookup: CDR1 SEHNR, CDR2 FQNEAQ (reference sequence). The CDR3 is 15 amino acids. With V trimmed by 5 bases and J by 4 bases, 8 bases remained unmatched. For the CDR3, the DNA is TGTGCCAGCAGCCCGCAGGGACAGGGCTTCTATGGCTACACCTTC. Translating it yields CASSPQGQGFYGYTF.

CDR3 nucleotides: TGCGCCAGCAGCTTGGTAGGGACCCAAGAGACCCAGTACTTC. It encodes CASSLVGTQETQYF. The J gene is TRBJ2-5, the V gene TRBV5-1; D might be TRBD1 or TRBD2, each matching 5 bases. Per germline, CDR1 SGHRS and CDR2 YFSETQ. The CDR3 is 14 amino acids. The germline V and J ends were trimmed by 0 bases and 1 base, with 7 bases remaining between them.

This clonotype has only a few counts. The V gene is TRBV7-8, the J gene TRBJ1-3; D ambiguous. The CDR3 is 15 amino acids. Germline CDR1 SGHVS, CDR2 FQNEAQ. V lost 1 base, J lost 2 bases, and 9 bases lay in between. The CDR3 protein is CASSLDREPGNTIYF. In DNA form, the CDR3 reads TGTGCCAGCAGCTTAGATAGGGAACCTGGAAACACCATATATTTT.

This clonotype was observed a handful of times. An end of the junction differs from the germline gene, which may be a read error. This chain joins TRBV12-3 or TRBV12-4 and TRBJ2-7, with 14 bases fitting TRBD2. The CDR3 spans 14 residues. CDR3 residues: CASRISSGLAGANF. DNA of the CDR3: TGTGCCAGCAGAATTTCTTCGGGACTAGCGGGAGCCAACTTC.

This clonotype was seen ten or more times. The chain has TRBV7-2 and TRBJ1-6; D possibly corresponds to TRBD1 (5 bases). This CDR3 has 16 residues. The germline V gene encodes CDR1 SGHTA and CDR2 FQGNSA. V shed 1 base and J shed 8 bases, with 15 bases lying between them. The CDR3 nucleotides are TGTGCCAGCAGCTTAGATACCAGGGCAGTTGATTCACCCCTCCACTTT. This translates into CASSLDTRAVDSPLHF.

This clonotype was detected a few times. This sequence joins TRBV12-3 or TRBV12-4 and TRBJ2-7; 8 bases map to TRBD1. This CDR3 is 18 amino acids long. Trimming removed 4 bases from V and 4 bases from J; junction bases left unmatched: 18. This CDR3 is CASSSLRPRAGGPYEQYF. In DNA, the CDR3 is TGTGCCAGCAGTTCCCTAAGACCCCGGGCAGGGGGCCCTTACGAGCAGTACTTC.

A few counts support this clonotype. The rearrangement joins TRBV7-3 to TRBJ1-2; 7 positions match TRBD1. This CDR3 has 15 residues. V gave up 0 bases and J gave up 4 bases; unmatched junction bases: 5. Per germline, CDR1 SGHTA and CDR2 FQGTGA. The CDR3 region has the DNA TGTGCCAGCAGCTTAACGGCAGGGGGGAGCTATGGCTACACCTTC. Amino acid sequence: CASSLTAGGSYGYTF.

The chain has TRBV13 and TRBJ1-1; D might be TRBD1 (6 bases). The CDR3 extends over 13 amino acids. The V gene lost 4 bases and the J gene lost 7 bases, with 13 bases spanning the gap. Germline V CDR1 and CDR2: PRHDT, FYEKMQ (reference sequence). CDR3 residues: CASSYGTTYEAFF. DNA for the CDR3: TGTGCCAGCAGCTACGGGACAACCTATGAAGCTTTCTTT.

This clonotype was recorded a few times. The genes are TRBV6-1 and TRBJ1-2; no firm D call. CDR1 is MNHNS and CDR2 is SASEGT in the germline V gene. The V end was cut by 4 bases, the J end by 4 bases, with 13 bases between. The CDR3 totals 14 residues. The CDR3 reads CASSVTQLPYGYTF. CDR3 sequence (DNA): TGTGCCAGCAGTGTAACCCAGCTGCCCTATGGCTACACCTTC.

In this sample, this clonotype turned up a few times. The J gene is TRBJ1-1, the V gene TRBV20-1; the D gene is possibly TRBD1 (5 bases). The CDR3 runs 13 residues. Germline CDR1 is DFQATT and CDR2 is SNEGSKA (reference sequence). Trimming removed 3 bases at V and 1 base at J, with 9 bases between. The CDR3 nucleotides read TGCAGTGCTAGGGGGCTGGCGAACACTGAAGCTTTCTTT. Translating it yields CSARGLANTEAFF.

This clonotype was picked up a small number of times. The chain links TRBV4-2 to TRBJ1-3, with D possibly being TRBD1 (5 bases). Between the trimmed V and J ends, which lost 4 bases and 2 bases, there was a span of 6 bases. CDR3 length: 13 residues. Germline CDR1 is LGHNA and CDR2 is YNFKEQ. The CDR3 reads CASSPTAGNTIYF. The CDR3 DNA reads as TGTGCCAGCAGCCCGACAGCTGGAAACACCATATATTTT.

The chain uses TRBV5-1 and TRBJ2-1; TRBD1 matches at 10 bases. CDR1 and CDR2 (germline): SGHRS, YFSETQ. This CDR3 region has 14 residues. V was clipped by 6 bases and J by 4 bases; unmatched bases: 4. The CDR3 here is CASKTGGNYNEQFF. DNA for the CDR3: TGCGCCAGCAAGACAGGGGGCAATTACAATGAGCAGTTCTTC.

The chain recombines TRBV5-1 with TRBJ2-3; 8 bases align to TRBD1. Germline CDR1 is SGHRS and CDR2 is YFSETQ. V gave up 7 bases and J gave up 4 bases; unmatched junction bases: 8. CDR3 length equals 14 residues. The CDR3 DNA reads as TGCGCCAGCGGTGGACAGGGTCGGGCAGATACGCAGTATTTT. This codes for CASGGQGRADTQYF. Drawing the rest from reference TRBV5-1 and TRBJ2-3, the complete variable domain is KAGVTQTPRYLIKTRGQQVTLSCSPISGHRSVSWYQQTPGQGLQFLFEYFSETQRNKGNFPGRFSGRQFSNSRSEMNVSTLELGDSALYLCASGGQGRADTQYFGPGTRLTVL.